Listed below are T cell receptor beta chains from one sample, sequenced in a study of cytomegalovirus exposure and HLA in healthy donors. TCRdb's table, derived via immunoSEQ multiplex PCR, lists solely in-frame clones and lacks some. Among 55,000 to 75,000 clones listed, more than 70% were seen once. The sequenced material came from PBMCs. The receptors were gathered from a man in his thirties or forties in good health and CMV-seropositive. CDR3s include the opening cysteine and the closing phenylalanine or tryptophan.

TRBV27,CASSLGGARGKGQFF
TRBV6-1,CASSERGRGYGYTF
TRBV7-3,CASSRSPGLGPQYF
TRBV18,CASSPPGQQNIQYF
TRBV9,CASSVGTSTDTQYF
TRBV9,CASSVEGVGEKLFF
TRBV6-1,CASSGGPPGQGPYEQYF
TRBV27,CASSSDFFALAGGPNGELFF
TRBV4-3,CASSQDPAEAEETQYF
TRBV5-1,CASSLETGPYGYTF
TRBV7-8,CASSPQNEQYF
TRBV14,CASSLDLNRDRGHEQYF
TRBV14,CASSAHRSRDTEAFF
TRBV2,CASSVTGVGAEQYF
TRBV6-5,CASREITGYTEAFF
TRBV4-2,CASSQSLDRAYNEQFF
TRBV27,CASRPTSRSTEAFF
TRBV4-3,CASSQDHRQDQPLHF
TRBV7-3,CASSRQGFGSPLHF
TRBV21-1,CASSNPGGEKLFF
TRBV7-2,CASSPRTGTYEQYF
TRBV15,CATSRDRTEAFF
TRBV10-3,CAIRPGQGWDYGYTF